This is a list of T cell receptor beta chains from one sample in a study of early T cells in non-severe SARS-CoV-2 infection. MiXCR, run by TCRdb on the 5' RACE reads, gives a single entry per CDR3 protein. The sample has under 100,000 distinct CDR3 sequences; about an eighth are singletons. Sequencing was carried out using whole blood. The receptors here all came from an adult who was a healthcare worker with PCR-confirmed SARS-CoV-2 infection or an uninfected control (not recorded which). The CDR3 runs from the conserved cysteine through the conserved F or W. A D gene is named only where the DNA matches it firmly. For some rows the clone size is stated as once, few or many, or as a class when expanded; others skip it.

v_gene	j_gene	d_gene	abundance	CDR3aa	CDR3nt
TRBV30	TRBJ1-2	-	many	CAWRKDRLYGYTF	TGTGCCTGGCGCAAAGACCGACTCTATGGCTACACCTTC
TRBV3-1	TRBJ2-2	-	many	CASSQASPNTGELFF	TGTGCCAGCAGCCAAGCCAGCCCGAACACCGGGGAGCTGTTTTTT
TRBV11-2	TRBJ1-2	-	few	CASSLVRGPPTNYGYTF	TGTGCCAGCAGCTTAGTCAGGGGCCCTCCCACTAACTATGGCTACACCTTC
TRBV5-6	TRBJ2-3	TRBD1	many	CASTPGTGIADTQYF	TGTGCCAGCACCCCCGGGACAGGGATTGCAGATACGCAGTATTTT
TRBV9	TRBJ1-1	-	many	CASSVVQGTWSTEAFF	TGTGCCAGCAGCGTAGTACAGGGAACTTGGAGCACTGAAGCTTTCTTT
TRBV6-1	TRBJ1-2	TRBD1	many	CASSPRTGGYDYGYTF	TGTGCCAGCAGTCCCCGGACAGGGGGGTATGACTATGGCTACACCTTC
TRBV7-8	TRBJ2-7	TRBD2	few	CASSLALGGTSEQYF	TGTGCCAGCAGCTTAGCCCTCGGGGGGACTTCCGAGCAGTACTTC
TRBV12-3/TRBV12-4	TRBJ1-1	-	few	CASSFRPGPNTEAFF	TGTGCCAGCAGTTTCCGTCCGGGGCCGAACACTGAAGCTTTCTTT
TRBV5-4	TRBJ2-5	TRBD2	-	CASSRGLAGGETQYF	TGTGCCAGCAGCAGGGGACTAGCGGGGGGAGAGACCCAGTACTTC
TRBV6-6	TRBJ1-2	-	few	CASSYISGSTF	TGTGCCAGCAGTTACATATCGGGTTCTACCTTC
TRBV10-1	TRBJ2-7	-	few	CASSGMVGPSPVEQYF	TGCGCCAGCAGTGGGATGGTCGGACCGAGCCCAGTCGAGCAGTACTTC
TRBV12-3/TRBV12-4	TRBJ2-1	-	-	CASSFNNEQFF	TGTGCCAGCAGTTTCAACAATGAGCAGTTCTTC
TRBV28	TRBJ2-5	-	few	CASSPMAGPANF	TGTGCCAGCAGTCCGATGGCGGGACCAGCAAACTTC
TRBV12-3/TRBV12-4	TRBJ1-1	-	many	CASSFVGGGGTEAFF	TGTGCCAGCAGTTTCGTGGGGGGCGGAGGCACTGAAGCTTTCTTT
TRBV6-2/TRBV6-3	TRBJ2-5	-	many	CASSPRQAETQYF	TGTGCCAGCAGTCCCCGACAGGCAGAGACCCAGTACTTC
TRBV12-3/TRBV12-4	TRBJ2-5	-	few	CASSPRTYETQYF	TGTGCCAGCAGTCCGAGGACTTATGAGACCCAGTACTTC
TRBV29-1	TRBJ1-1	-	-	CSVKGRMNTEAFF	TGCAGCGTCAAGGGACGGATGAACACTGAAGCTTTCTTT
TRBV7-9	TRBJ2-7	-	-	CASRGTGGSEQYF	TGTGCCAGCAGGGGCACCGGGGGCAGCGAGCAGTACTTC
TRBV7-9	TRBJ2-5	-	many	CASSSTGTQETQYF	TGTGCCAGCAGTTCGACAGGGACTCAAGAGACCCAGTACTTC
TRBV18	TRBJ1-2	TRBD1	many	CASSPPGQGEHGYTF	TGTGCCAGCTCACCGCCGGGACAGGGGGAGCATGGCTACACCTTC
TRBV6-5	TRBJ2-1	TRBD2	few	CASRGRGAGQFYNEQFF	TGTGCCAGCAGGGGGCGGGGGGCAGGACAGTTTTACAATGAGCAGTTCTTC
TRBV29-1	TRBJ2-5	TRBD2	many	CSARRGAGETQYF	TGCAGCGCCCGGCGGGGGGCGGGGGAGACCCAGTACTTC
TRBV29-1	TRBJ2-3	-	few	CSATLDLTDTQYF	TGCAGCGCCACCCTAGACCTCACAGATACGCAGTATTTT
TRBV3-1	TRBJ2-4	-	few	CASSGQILAKNIQYF	TGTGCCAGCAGCGGACAGATATTAGCCAAAAACATTCAGTACTTC
TRBV12-3/TRBV12-4	TRBJ1-6	TRBD1	-	CASRRQGGNSPLHF	TGTGCCAGCCGACGACAGGGTGGGAATTCACCCCTCCACTTT
TRBV18	TRBJ2-5	TRBD2	-	CASSSLAQETQYF	TGTGCCAGCTCATCACTAGCGCAAGAGACCCAGTACTTC
TRBV6-2/TRBV6-3	TRBJ2-7	-	-	CASNDQGLPYEQYF	TGTGCCAGCAACGACCAGGGGCTGCCCTACGAGCAGTACTTC
TRBV10-3	TRBJ1-1	TRBD1	-	CAIRPGTGGSGNTEAFF	TGTGCCATCAGGCCCGGGACAGGCGGGTCTGGAAACACTGAAGCTTTCTTT
TRBV11-2	TRBJ2-3	-	-	CASSHVPSSWSGEADTQYF	TGTGCCAGCAGCCACGTTCCGAGCTCCTGGTCAGGGGAGGCCGATACGCAGTATTTT
TRBV7-8	TRBJ2-2	-	many	CASSLRRTNTGELFF	TGTGCCAGCAGCTTAAGACGGACGAACACCGGGGAGCTGTTTTTT
TRBV4-1	TRBJ1-2	-	-	CASSPGPVANYGYTF	TGCGCCAGCAGCCCGGGACCGGTAGCTAACTATGGCTACACCTTC
TRBV4-3	TRBJ2-2	TRBD1	-	CASSQYTGTGGTGELFF	TGCGCCAGCAGCCAATACACCGGGACAGGGGGCACCGGGGAGCTGTTTTTT
TRBV5-1	TRBJ1-1	-	-	CASSYTGPNTEAFF	TGCGCCAGCAGCTATACAGGGCCGAACACTGAAGCTTTCTTT
TRBV7-9	TRBJ2-3	TRBD2	many	CASSRLAGLTDTQYF	TGTGCCAGCAGCCGACTAGCGGGTTTGACAGATACGCAGTATTTT
TRBV2	TRBJ2-5	TRBD2	few	CASISSSGGGETQYF	TGTGCCAGCATCTCCTCTAGCGGGGGAGGAGAGACCCAGTACTTC
TRBV5-5	TRBJ1-1	-	few	CASSFFQGGTEAFF	TGTGCCAGCAGCTTTTTCCAAGGGGGCACTGAAGCTTTCTTT
TRBV7-9	TRBJ2-7	TRBD1	few	CASSDYRDRAHEQYF	TGTGCCAGCAGCGACTACCGAGACAGGGCCCACGAGCAGTACTTC
TRBV7-9	TRBJ2-3	-	many	CASERSTDTQYF	TGTGCCAGCGAGAGATCCACAGATACGCAGTATTTT
TRBV18	TRBJ2-1	TRBD2	few	CASSPRVTTGGRGEQFF	TGTGCCAGCTCACCACGTGTAACCACGGGGGGGCGAGGTGAGCAGTTCTTC
TRBV20-1	TRBJ2-1	TRBD1	few	CSARGGYDYNEQFF	TGCAGTGCTCGAGGGGGCTATGACTACAATGAGCAGTTCTTC
TRBV7-2	TRBJ2-2	-	many	CASSFQSYTGELFF	TGTGCCAGCAGCTTCCAATCTTACACCGGGGAGCTGTTTTTT
TRBV28	TRBJ2-5	-	-	CASSFPQETQYF	TGTGCCAGCAGTTTTCCTCAAGAGACCCAGTACTTC
TRBV19	TRBJ2-7	-	-	CASSIRGSQYEQYF	TGTGCCAGTAGTATTAGGGGCAGTCAATACGAGCAGTACTTC
TRBV23-1	TRBJ1-6	-	few	CASSQVISRIYNSPLHF	TGCGCCAGCAGTCAAGTGATTTCGCGTATTTATAATTCACCCCTCCACTTT
TRBV20-1	TRBJ2-7	-	few	CSAREQGGSYEQYF	TGCAGTGCTAGGGAACAGGGAGGGTCCTACGAGCAGTACTTC
TRBV12-3/TRBV12-4	TRBJ2-2	TRBD2	few	CASSPLGLAWGGELFF	TGTGCCAGCAGTCCCCTCGGACTAGCGTGGGGCGGGGAGCTGTTTTTT